Listed here are 16 T cell receptor beta chains from one sample, sequenced in a study of shared clonotypes between healthy human individuals. Clones were sequenced by immunoSEQ multiplex PCR, and TCRdb holds only the in-frame ones, with some missing. The table has about 2.4 million clones, around nine tenths seen once. Sequenced material: naive CD4+ T cells sorted from blood. This sample's subset: CD45RA+ positively selected. These receptors were collected from a man younger than 30 in good health.

This rearrangement joins TRBV5-1 to TRBJ2-7; D is perhaps TRBD1 or TRBD2 (5 bases each). The CDR3 consists of 15 residues. With 4 bases removed from V and 0 bases from J, the gap between germline ends came to 14 bases. CDR1 is SGHRS, CDR2 YFSETQ, per germline. The CDR3 region has the DNA TGCGCCAGCAGCGTGGACGCAGGGACCTCCTACGAGCAGTACTTC. This encodes CASSVDAGTSYEQYF.

To note about this clone: Other DNA sequences in the same sample also yield this CDR3. CDR3 loop: CASNPQGPYEQYF. CDR3 DNA: TGTGCCAGCAACCCACAGGGACCCTACGAGCAGTACTTC. The rearrangement links TRBV7-9 to TRBJ2-7, with D possibly matching TRBD1 (6 bases). The CDR3 is 13 residues long. The V end lost 7 bases, the J end lost 2 bases, and 12 bases lay between the germline ends. Germline values: CDR1 SEHNR, CDR2 FQNEAQ (reference sequence). The entire variable domain, with the rest obtained from reference TRBV7-9 and TRBJ2-7, is as follows: DTGVSQNPRHKITKRGQNVTFRCDPISEHNRLYWYRQTLGQGPEFLTYFQNEAQLEKSRLLSDRFSAERPKGSFSTLEIQRTEQGDSAMYLCASNPQGPYEQYFGPGTRLTVT.

The chain joins TRBV7-2 to TRBJ1-2, with a weak D call TRBD1 (5 bases). CDR1 and CDR2 from the germline V gene are SGHTA and FQGNSA. V lost 0 bases, J lost 8 bases, and 13 bases lay in between. There are 14 residues in the CDR3. CDR3 amino acids: CASSLAILGTGYTF. The CDR3 DNA reads TGTGCCAGCAGCTTAGCCATATTAGGGACGGGCTACACCTTC.

The table lists this clone with a count of one. The chain links TRBV6-4 to TRBJ2-3; either TRBD1 or TRBD2 may fit D (6 bases each). CDR1 MRHNA and CDR2 SNTAGT come from the germline V gene. V lost 1 base and J lost 4, with 9 bases in between. CDR3 length: 14 amino acids. The DNA of the CDR3 is TGTGCCAGCAGTGACTGGAGGGGGGCAGATACGCAGTATTTT. Translation gives CASSDWRGADTQYF.

The chain employs TRBV28 and TRBJ1-1; no clear D. The CDR3 sequence is 15 residues long. V lost 8 bases to trimming and J lost 1 base, with 17 bases between them. Germline V lookup: CDR1 MDHEN, CDR2 SYDVKM. CDR3 protein: CASQTTGMPNTEAFF. The DNA for the CDR3 is TGTGCCAGCCAAACCACCGGGATGCCGAACACTGAAGCTTTCTTT.

This chain joins TRBV7-8 and TRBJ2-3; TRBD2 matches 13 bases. The CDR3 contains 17 residues. V lost 4 bases to trimming and J lost 3 bases; unmatched junction nucleotides: 7. Germline V gene lookup returns CDR1 SGHVS and CDR2 FQNEAQ. CDR3 nucleotides: TGTGCCAGCAGCTGGACTAGCGGGAGAGGGGGAACAGATACGCAGTATTTT. Translation: CASSWTSGRGGTDTQYF.

The chain couples TRBV7-3 to TRBJ1-1; the D is unclear. The CDR3 covers 13 residues. Germline V lookup: CDR1 SGHTA, CDR2 FQGTGA. Trimming took off 2 bases at V and 7 bases at J, with 11 bases between the two ends. The CDR3 loop reads CASSLGSQNEAFF. CDR3 sequence (DNA): TGTGCCAGCAGCTTAGGCTCCCAAAATGAAGCTTTCTTT.

The chain links TRBV7-2 to TRBJ1-5; D is uncertain. Trimming stripped 0 bases from V and 0 bases from J, with 6 bases between. Looked up from germline, CDR1 is SGHTA and CDR2 is FQGNSA. CDR3 length: 15 residues. This chain's CDR3 is CASSLAGVSNQPQHF. CDR3 coding DNA: TGTGCCAGCAGCTTAGCCGGGGTTAGCAATCAGCCCCAGCATTTT.

J is TRBJ2-5 and V is TRBV29-1, with a tentative D call TRBD1 (6 bases). Trimming removed 6 bases from V and 5 bases from J, with 28 bases in between. Germline V gene sequence: CDR1 SQVTM, CDR2 ANQGSEA. The CDR3 loop spans 17 amino acids. CDR3 nucleotide sequence: TGCAGCGTGGAAAAAACTGATACAATCAGGGGATCCGAGACCCAGTACTTC. This sequence encodes CSVEKTDTIRGSETQYF.

The genes are TRBV15 and TRBJ1-5; 9 nucleotides align to TRBD1. There are 15 residues in the CDR3. CDR1 and CDR2 (germline): LNHNV, YYDKDF (reference sequence). V lost 5 bases and J lost 7; bases outside the gene matches: 9. The CDR3 sequence is CATSEQGAQGQPQHF. CDR3 DNA: TGTGCCACCAGCGAACAGGGGGCGCAGGGACAGCCCCAGCATTTT.

Of note for this clone: Different DNA sequences within this sample yield the same CDR3. The rearrangement uses TRBV7-2 and TRBJ2-2, with TRBD2 matching 13 bases. The ends lost 5 bases at V and 6 bases at J; junction bases unmatched: 3. The CDR3 loop spans 15 amino acids. CDR1 and CDR2 (germline): SGHTA, FQGNSA. The CDR3 region is CASSLGLAGAGELFF. CDR3 bases: TGTGCCAGCAGCCTCGGACTAGCGGGGGCCGGGGAGCTGTTTTTT.

In regard to this clone: Germline is not matched at one junction end, which may reflect a read error. V gene TRBV4-1 combines with J gene TRBJ2-1; 7 bases match TRBD2. The CDR3 runs 19 residues. In germline, CDR1 is MGHRA, CDR2 YSYEKL. The DNA of the CDR3 is TGCGCCAGCAGCCAACAGAGATCCGCGGGGGATGGATCCTTCAATGAGCAGTTCTTC. Residues: CASSQQRSAGDGSFNEQFF.

V usage is TRBV1 and J usage is TRBJ2-1; TRBD2 reflects the table's D call only, with no check against the DNA. TRBV1 is annotated as a pseudogene. The CDR3 is 13 amino acids. The CDR3: CTSSQVLSDEQFF. In DNA, the CDR3 is TGCACCAGCAGCCAAGTACTGTCGGATGAGCAGTTCTTC.

The CDR3 coding sequence is TGTGCCAGCAGCTTAGGCGGGTGGGGACAAGAGACCCAGTACTTC. Translating gives CASSLGGWGQETQYF. The rearrangement uses TRBV7-2 and TRBJ2-5, with D possibly being TRBD2 (5 bases). This CDR3 contains 15 residues. The germline V and J ends were trimmed by 1 base and 2 bases, with 11 bases remaining between them. CDR1 and CDR2 from the germline V gene are SGHTA and FQGNSA.

With respect to this clone: The same CDR3 arises from other DNA sequences in this sample as well. This chain joins TRBV7-6 and TRBJ2-3; D is ambiguous. Between the trimmed V and J ends, which lost 3 bases and 1 base, there was a span of 8 bases. The CDR3 runs to 14 residues. CDR1 is SGHVS and CDR2 is FNYEAQ in the germline V gene. The CDR3 here is CASSFGGGTDTQYF. CDR3 sequence (DNA): TGTGCCAGCAGCTTTGGCGGAGGCACAGATACGCAGTATTTT. Full variable domain (rest looked up from reference TRBV7-6 and TRBJ2-3): GAGVSQSPRYKVTKRGQDVALRCDPISGHVSLYWYRQALGQGPEFLTYFNYEAQQDKSGLPNDRFSAERPEGSISTLTIQRTEQRDSAMYRCASSFGGGTDTQYFGPGTRLTVL.

The chain employs TRBV7-2 and TRBJ2-3; 7 positions match TRBD1. CDR1 is SGHTA, CDR2 FQGNSA, per germline. This CDR3 spans 15 amino acids. V gave up 5 bases and J gave up 2 bases; unmatched junction bases: 7. The CDR3 reads CASSQQGVDTDTQYF. The CDR3 coding sequence is TGTGCCAGCAGCCAGCAGGGGGTCGACACAGATACGCAGTATTTT.